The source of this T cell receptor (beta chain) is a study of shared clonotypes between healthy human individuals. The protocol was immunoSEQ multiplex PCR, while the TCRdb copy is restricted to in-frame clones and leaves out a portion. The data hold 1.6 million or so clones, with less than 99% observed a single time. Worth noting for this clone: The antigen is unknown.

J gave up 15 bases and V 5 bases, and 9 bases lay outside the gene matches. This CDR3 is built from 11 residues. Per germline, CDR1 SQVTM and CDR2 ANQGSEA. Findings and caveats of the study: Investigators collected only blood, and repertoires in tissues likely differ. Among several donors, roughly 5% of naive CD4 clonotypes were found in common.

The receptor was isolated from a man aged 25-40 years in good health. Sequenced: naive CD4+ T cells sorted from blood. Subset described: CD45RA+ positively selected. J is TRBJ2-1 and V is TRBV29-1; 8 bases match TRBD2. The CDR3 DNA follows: TGCAGCGTTTTCACGGGAGGGGTGCGGTTCTTC. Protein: CSVFTGGVRFF.